This TCR beta chain appears in the sequencing data of a study of blood T cell repertoires in COVID-19. Clones were read by immunoSEQ multiplex PCR, and TCRdb kept only the in-frame ones, dropping some. Of fewer than 300,000 clones listed, approximately 92% are singletons. V lost 5 bases to trimming and J lost 4 bases, with 15 bases between them. Per the germline V gene, CDR1 is LNHDA and CDR2 is SQIVND (reference sequence). The CDR3 totals 15 residues. What was sequenced was PBMCs or T cells enriched from blood (not recorded which). This clonotype originated in a woman in her thirties who had recovered from COVID-19. The genes are TRBV19 and TRBJ1-3, with D uncertain. The CDR3 region is CASSVGVLQGNTIYF. For the CDR3, the DNA is TGTGCCAGTAGTGTCGGGGTACTCCAAGGAAACACCATATATTTT.